This T cell receptor beta chain was recovered during a study of blood T cells in healthy people across ages. General study points: Estimated diversity across one million T cells was deemed an underestimate.

Per germline, CDR1 SEHNR and CDR2 FQNEAQ (reference sequence). This CDR3 is 13 amino acids long. Between the trimmed V and J ends, which lost 7 bases and 0 bases, there was a span of 10 bases. Each donor's blood draw was roughly 10 milliliters of peripheral blood. In regard to this clonotype: Its target is unknown.

Primers used in a second PCR of roughly 7 to 12 cycles were a sample-barcoded 5' primer and a J-beta primer mix. With 12 random nucleotides, a template-switch adaptor tagged each individual cDNA molecule. CDR3-containing paired-end reads numbered at least 3 million in each sample. MiXCR, applied by TCRdb to the 5' RACE reads, yields one record per CDR3 protein. Of 1.8 million or so distinct CDR3 sequences in the sample, 30% to 40% were seen once. Sequencing was performed on blood. The receptor was isolated from a human donor in good health. This sequence joins TRBV7-9 and TRBJ2-7; D unresolved. CDR3 bases: TGTGCCAGCACTGGACGTTACTCCTACGAGCAGTACTTC. As protein: CASTGRYSYEQYF.